This T cell receptor beta chain was observed in a study of cytomegalovirus exposure and HLA in healthy donors. General study findings and limits: Among donors in an Asian-associated ancestry cluster, a later analysis reportedly found fewer N-insertions than the approximately 670-donor mean. The sole available immune exposure information was CMV serostatus. It was around 160 TCR beta chains that were listed as cytomegalovirus-associated. Researchers reportedly found TCR beta sequences accurately predicted most subjects' HLA-A and HLA-B alleles.

V lost 2 bases and J lost 9, with 13 bases in between. This CDR3 spans 13 amino acids. The V gene's germline CDR1 is MNHEY and CDR2 SVGAGI. As concerns this clone: Its cognate antigen is unknown.

PCR amplification relied on 60 Vbeta primers (plus 13 Jbeta primers). Clones were read by immunoSEQ multiplex PCR, and TCRdb kept only the in-frame ones, dropping some. The sample's table shows 45,000 to 70,000 clones. The TCR sequence derives from a woman aged 30 to 39 in good health and CMV-seropositive. The chain employs TRBV6-5 and TRBJ1-1; D gene unclear. Sequenced material: PBMCs. The CDR3 region has the DNA TGTGCCAGCAGTTACCTGGCAGAAACTAAAGCTTTCTTT. It specifies CASSYLAETKAFF.